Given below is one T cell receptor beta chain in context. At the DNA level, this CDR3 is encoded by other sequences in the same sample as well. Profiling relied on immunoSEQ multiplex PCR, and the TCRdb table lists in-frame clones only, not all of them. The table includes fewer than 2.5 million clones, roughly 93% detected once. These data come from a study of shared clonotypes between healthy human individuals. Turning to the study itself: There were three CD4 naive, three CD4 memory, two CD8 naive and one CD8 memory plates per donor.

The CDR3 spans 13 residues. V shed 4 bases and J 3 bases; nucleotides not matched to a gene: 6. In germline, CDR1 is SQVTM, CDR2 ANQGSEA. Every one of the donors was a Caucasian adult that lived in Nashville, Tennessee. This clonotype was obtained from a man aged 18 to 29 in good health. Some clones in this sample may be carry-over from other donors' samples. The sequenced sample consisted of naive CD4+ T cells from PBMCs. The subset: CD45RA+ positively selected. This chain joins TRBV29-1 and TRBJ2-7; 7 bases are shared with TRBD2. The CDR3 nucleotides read TGCAGCGTTGGAGGGAGGGCCCTCTACGAGCAGTACTTC. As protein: CSVGGRALYEQYF.